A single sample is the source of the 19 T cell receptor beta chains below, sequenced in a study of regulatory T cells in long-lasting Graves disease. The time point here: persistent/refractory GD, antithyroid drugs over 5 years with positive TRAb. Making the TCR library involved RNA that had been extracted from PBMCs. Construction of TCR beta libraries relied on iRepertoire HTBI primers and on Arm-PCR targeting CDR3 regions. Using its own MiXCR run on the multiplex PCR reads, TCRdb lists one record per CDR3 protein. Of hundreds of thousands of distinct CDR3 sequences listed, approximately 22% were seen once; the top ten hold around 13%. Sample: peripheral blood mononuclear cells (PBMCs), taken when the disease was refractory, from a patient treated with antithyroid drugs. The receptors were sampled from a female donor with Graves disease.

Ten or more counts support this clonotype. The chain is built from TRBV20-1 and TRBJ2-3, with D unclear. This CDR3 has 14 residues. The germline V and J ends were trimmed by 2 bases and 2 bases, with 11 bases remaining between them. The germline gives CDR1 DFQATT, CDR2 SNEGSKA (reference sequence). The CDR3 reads CSARLRRITDTQYF. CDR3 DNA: TGCAGTGCTAGATTGAGGAGAATCACAGATACGCAGTATTTT.

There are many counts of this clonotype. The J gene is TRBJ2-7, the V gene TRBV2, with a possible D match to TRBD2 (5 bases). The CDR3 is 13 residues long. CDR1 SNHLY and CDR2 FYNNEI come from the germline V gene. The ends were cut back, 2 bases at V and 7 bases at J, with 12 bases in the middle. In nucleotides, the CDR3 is TGTGCCAGCAGTGAAACTAGGCGCCCGGAGCAGTACTTC. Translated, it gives CASSETRRPEQYF.

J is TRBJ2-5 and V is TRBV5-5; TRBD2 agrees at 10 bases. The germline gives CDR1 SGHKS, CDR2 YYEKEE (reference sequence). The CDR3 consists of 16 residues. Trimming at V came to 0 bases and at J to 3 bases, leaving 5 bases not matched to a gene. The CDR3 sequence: CASSLVLAGEKETQYF. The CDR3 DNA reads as TGTGCCAGCAGCTTGGTTCTAGCGGGGGAAAAAGAGACCCAGTACTTC.

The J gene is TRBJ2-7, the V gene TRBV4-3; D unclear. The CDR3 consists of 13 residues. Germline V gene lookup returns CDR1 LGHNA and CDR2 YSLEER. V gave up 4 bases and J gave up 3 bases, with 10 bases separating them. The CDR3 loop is CASSPFSGYEQYF. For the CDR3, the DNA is TGCGCCAGCAGCCCGTTTTCCGGCTACGAGCAGTACTTC.

This CDR3 is CSAPLAAGETQYF. CDR3 coding DNA: TGCAGTGCTCCTCTAGCCGCGGGAGAGACCCAGTACTTC. The chain couples TRBV20-1 to TRBJ2-5; D may be TRBD2 (5 bases). V was pared by 5 bases and J by 4 bases, with 14 bases between. The CDR3 spans 13 residues. The germline CDR1 and CDR2 sequences are DFQATT and SNEGSKA (reference sequence).

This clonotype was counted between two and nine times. The CDR3 DNA is TGTGCCAGCGTTAGACTAGCGGGGGCAGAGACCCAGTACTTC. It yields the protein CASVRLAGAETQYF. The chain is built from TRBV2 and TRBJ2-5, with 12 bases that match TRBD2. The junction had 5 bases not matched to a gene; V was cut back by 8 bases and J by 4 bases. This CDR3 has 14 amino acids. Germline lookup yields CDR1 SNHLY and CDR2 FYNNEI.

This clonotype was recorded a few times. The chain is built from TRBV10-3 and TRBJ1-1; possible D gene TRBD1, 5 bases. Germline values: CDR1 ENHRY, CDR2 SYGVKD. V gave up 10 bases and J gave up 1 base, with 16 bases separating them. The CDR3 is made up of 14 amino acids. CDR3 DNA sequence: TGTGCCACCCAGGGAATGGGAGGGAACACTGAAGCTTTCTTT. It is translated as CATQGMGGNTEAFF.

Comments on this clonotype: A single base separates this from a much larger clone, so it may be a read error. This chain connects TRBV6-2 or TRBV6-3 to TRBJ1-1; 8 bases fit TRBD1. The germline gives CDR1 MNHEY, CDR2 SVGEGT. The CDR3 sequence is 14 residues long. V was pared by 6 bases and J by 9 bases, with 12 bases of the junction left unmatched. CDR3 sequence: CASSPTTGDTKAFF. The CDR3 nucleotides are TGTGCCAGCAGCCCAACGACAGGGGATACTAAAGCTTTCTTT.

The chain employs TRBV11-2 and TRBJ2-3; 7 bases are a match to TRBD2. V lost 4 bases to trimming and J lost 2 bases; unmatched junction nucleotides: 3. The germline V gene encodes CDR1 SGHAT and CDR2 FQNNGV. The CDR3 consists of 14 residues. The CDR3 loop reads CASSWTRDTDTQYF. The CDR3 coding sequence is TGTGCCAGCAGCTGGACTAGAGACACAGATACGCAGTATTTT. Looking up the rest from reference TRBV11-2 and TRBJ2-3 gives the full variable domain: EAGVAQSPRYKIIEKRQSVAFWCNPISGHATLYWYQQILGQGPKLLIQFQNNGVVDDSQLPKDRFSAERLKGVDSTLKIQPAKLEDSAVYLCASSWTRDTDTQYFGPGTRLTVL.

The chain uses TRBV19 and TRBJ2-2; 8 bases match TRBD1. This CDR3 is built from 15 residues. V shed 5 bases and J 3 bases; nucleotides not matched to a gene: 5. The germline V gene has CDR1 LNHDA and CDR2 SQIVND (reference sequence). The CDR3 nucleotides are TGTGCCAGTAGTGTTCCGGACAGGGACACCGGGGAGCTGTTTTTT. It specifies CASSVPDRDTGELFF. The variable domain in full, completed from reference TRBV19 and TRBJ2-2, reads DGGITQSPKYLFRKEGQNVTLSCEQNLNHDAMYWYRQDPGQGLRLIYYSQIVNDFQKGDIAEGYSVSREKKESFPLTVTSAQKNPTAFYLCASSVPDRDTGELFFGEGSRLTVL.

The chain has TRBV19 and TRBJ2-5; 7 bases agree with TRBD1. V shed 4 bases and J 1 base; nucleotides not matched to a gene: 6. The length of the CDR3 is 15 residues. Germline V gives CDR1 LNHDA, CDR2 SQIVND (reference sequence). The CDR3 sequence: CASSKGQFSQETQYF. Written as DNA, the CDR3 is TGTGCCAGTAGTAAGGGACAGTTCTCCCAAGAGACCCAGTACTTC.

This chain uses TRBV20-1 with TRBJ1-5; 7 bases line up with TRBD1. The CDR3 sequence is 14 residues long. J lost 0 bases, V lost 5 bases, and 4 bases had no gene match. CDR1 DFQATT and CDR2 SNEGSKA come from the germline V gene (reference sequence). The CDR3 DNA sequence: TGCAGTGCTCGGGACAGTAATAGCAATCAGCCCCAGCATTTT. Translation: CSARDSNSNQPQHF.

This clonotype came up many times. The CDR3, as DNA: TGCAGCGTGGTGACAGGGGACGAAAAACTGTTTTTT. Its translation: CSVVTGDEKLFF. The chain has TRBV29-1 and TRBJ1-4; 8 bases fit TRBD1. This CDR3 is 12 amino acids long. The trim removed 6 bases at V and 8 bases at J, leaving 5 bases unmatched. The germline gives CDR1 SQVTM, CDR2 ANQGSEA.

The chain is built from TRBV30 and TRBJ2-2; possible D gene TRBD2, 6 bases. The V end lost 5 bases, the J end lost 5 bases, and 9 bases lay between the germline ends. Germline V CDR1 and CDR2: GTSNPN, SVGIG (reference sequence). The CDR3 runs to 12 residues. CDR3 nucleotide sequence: TGTGCCTGGTGGAGGGGTACCGGGGAGCTGTTTTTT. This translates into CAWWRGTGELFF.

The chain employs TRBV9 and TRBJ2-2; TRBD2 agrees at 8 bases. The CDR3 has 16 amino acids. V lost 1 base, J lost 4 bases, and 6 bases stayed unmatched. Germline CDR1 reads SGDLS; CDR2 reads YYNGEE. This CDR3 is CASSVSRLAGTGELFF. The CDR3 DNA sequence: TGTGCCAGCAGCGTATCGCGGCTAGCGGGCACCGGGGAGCTGTTTTTT.

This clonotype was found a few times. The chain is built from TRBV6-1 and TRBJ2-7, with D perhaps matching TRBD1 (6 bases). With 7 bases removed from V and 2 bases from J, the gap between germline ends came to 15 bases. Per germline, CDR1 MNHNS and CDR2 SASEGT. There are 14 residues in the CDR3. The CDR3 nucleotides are TGTGCCAGCACAGCCTTTGACAGGACCTACGAGCAGTACTTC. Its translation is CASTAFDRTYEQYF.

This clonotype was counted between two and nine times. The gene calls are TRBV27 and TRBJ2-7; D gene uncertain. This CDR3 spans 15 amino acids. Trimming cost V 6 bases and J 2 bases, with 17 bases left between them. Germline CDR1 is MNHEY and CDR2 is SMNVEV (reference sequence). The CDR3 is CASRYLMDGAYEQYF. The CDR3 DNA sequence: TGTGCCAGCAGATACTTAATGGACGGTGCCTACGAGCAGTACTTC.

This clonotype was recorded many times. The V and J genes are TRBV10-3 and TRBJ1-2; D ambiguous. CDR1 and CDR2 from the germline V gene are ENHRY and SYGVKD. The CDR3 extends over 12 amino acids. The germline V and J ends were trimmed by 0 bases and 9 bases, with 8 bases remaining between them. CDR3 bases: TGTGCCATCAGTGAGTCGGTGTTGAGCTACACCTTC. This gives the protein CAISESVLSYTF.

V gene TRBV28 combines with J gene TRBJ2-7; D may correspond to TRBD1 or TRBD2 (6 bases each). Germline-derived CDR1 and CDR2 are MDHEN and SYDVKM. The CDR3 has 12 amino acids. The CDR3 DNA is TGTGTTGGGGGGCCTTCCTCCTACGAGCAGTACTTC. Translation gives CVGGPSSYEQYF.